This TCR beta chain is from a study of CD8 T cells in Susac syndrome. The trim removed 0 bases at V and 4 bases at J, leaving 9 bases unmatched. CDR3 length equals 17 residues. Germline loops: CDR1 DFQATT, CDR2 SNEGSKA (reference sequence). General study points: The total CD8+ repertoires yielded 15 to 20 Susac-specific public clones and the CD8+ TEMRA repertoires yielded five. In TEMRA cells and active patients, CD8+ clonal expansion in Susac reached its peak.

For this clonotype: Its antigen remains unknown.

Reverse transcription of about 0.45 to 1 ug RNA used random hexamers. The amplification used immunoSEQ multiplex PCR on TCR beta CDR3; it spanned 54 Vbeta and 13 Jbeta. TCRdb called the immunoSEQ multiplex PCR reads again in MiXCR, with one record for every CDR3 protein. The sample lists some 120,000 distinct CDR3 sequences; over 85% were seen once. V gene TRBV20-1 combines with J gene TRBJ2-1; 10 nucleotides match TRBD2. The sample comprised CD8+ T cells from PBMCs. The clonotype comes from a human donor with Susac syndrome. DNA of the CDR3: TGCAGTGCTAGAGATCCCTCTACTAGCGGGGATTACAATGAGCAGTTCTTC. Translating gives CSARDPSTSGDYNEQFF.